The 3 T cell receptor beta chains below all came from one sample that was sequenced in a study of cytomegalovirus exposure and HLA in healthy donors. Use of 60 Vbeta and 13 Jbeta primers characterized the PCR. Libraries were prepared by immunoSEQ multiplex PCR; TCRdb keeps only in-frame clonotypes and omits some of them. The data contain some 120,000 clones, less than 80% of them seen just once; the ten biggest clones take up just under 2%. Sample: PBMCs. The receptors shown here come from a man aged 45 to 65 in good health and CMV-seronegative.

The count of this clone is one. This chain links TRBV7-2 with TRBJ2-7; possibly TRBD2 for D (6 bases). V lost 5 bases, J lost 6 bases, and 11 bases lay in between. This CDR3 is built from 12 residues. Per the germline V gene, CDR1 is SGHTA and CDR2 is FQGNSA. CDR3: CASSVGGFEQYV. The DNA of the CDR3 is TGTGCCAGCAGCGTTGGGGGGTTCGAGCAGTACGTC.

This clone was seen more than once but under ten times. A read error is likely, as this CDR3 ends without the conserved phenylalanine or tryptophan. The DNA is omitted, as the CDR3 cannot be located on it reliably, and the CDR3 follows TCRdb's listing. CDR3 protein: CASIESLYGRAIK. The chain employs TRBV6-8 and TRBJ1-4. Germline CDR1 is MNHGY and CDR2 is SAAAGT. The CDR3 totals 13 residues, both ends included.

The rearrangement joins TRBV2 to TRBJ1-4; 8 bases map to TRBD1. The junction had 7 bases not matched to a gene; V was cut back by 5 bases and J by 8 bases. This CDR3 has 14 amino acids. Germline V gene lookup returns CDR1 SNHLY and CDR2 FYNNEI. The DNA of the CDR3 is TGTGCCAGCAGTACCGACAGGGGTGACGAAAAACTGTTTTTT. Residues: CASSTDRGDEKLFF.